Below are 3 T cell receptor beta chains sequenced from a single sample in a study of blood T cell repertoires in COVID-19. Repertoires were generated with immunoSEQ multiplex PCR, while TCRdb's copy carries only in-frame clones and drops some. The table has approximately 190,000 clones, 65% to 85% seen once. The sample comprised peripheral blood. The receptors come from a man in his fifties or sixties with active or convalescent COVID-19.

The chain recombines TRBV10-3 with TRBJ2-7; 7 nucleotides line up with TRBD1. The CDR3 covers 15 residues. CDR1 and CDR2 from the germline V gene are ENHRY and SYGVKD. The junction had 5 bases not matched to a gene; V was cut back by 0 bases and J by 3 bases. The CDR3 sequence is CAISESRDSLYEQYF. DNA of the CDR3: TGTGCCATCAGTGAGTCCCGGGACAGCCTCTACGAGCAGTACTTC.

The chain recombines TRBV7-2 with TRBJ2-5; D ambiguous. The CDR3 runs 15 residues. Germline loops: CDR1 SGHTA, CDR2 FQGNSA. Trimming removed 5 bases from V and 4 bases from J, with 17 bases in between. CDR3 loop: CASSPRVAVRETQYF. Here the CDR3 DNA reads TGTGCCAGCAGCCCCCGGGTGGCGGTGAGAGAGACCCAGTACTTC.

The CDR3 region is CASRAGSNTGELFF. The CDR3 nucleotides read TGTGCCAGCAGGGCGGGCTCGAACACCGGGGAGCTGTTTTTT. This chain uses TRBV11-3 with TRBJ2-2; tentatively, D is TRBD2 (5 bases). The CDR3 has 14 amino acids. With 6 bases removed from V and 0 bases from J, the gap between germline ends came to 8 bases. Per the germline V gene, CDR1 is SGHNT and CDR2 is YENEEA.